The entry that follows covers one T cell receptor beta chain sequence. This record comes from a study of blood T cell repertoires in COVID-19. Study context: Donors in the United States, Italy and Spain gave samples during acute or convalescent COVID-19. PBMCs, B-cell-depleted T cells, or T cells were the source of the cDNA or gDNA that made up the material.

Methods used by the authors: Researchers report that nucleated cell counts were estimated from reference gene primer amplification. Measured with immunoSEQ multiplex PCR; TCRdb has only the in-frame clones, and not every one. V, J and clone size reflect that table, while D and trimming were determined from the DNA. Of a few hundred thousand clones listed, almost 90% are singletons. V was pared by 1 base and J by 1 base, with 11 bases between. From germline, CDR1 is SGHRS and CDR2 YFSETQ. The CDR3 sequence is 15 residues long. In Seattle, patients joined the study during active infection and were tracked longitudinally.

The sample was peripheral blood. The V gene is TRBV5-1, the J gene TRBJ2-5; D perhaps matches TRBD2 (7 bases). This TCR came from a woman aged 55-69 years with COVID-19, enrolled during active disease. CDR3 bases: TGCGCCAGCAGCTTGAGGGGGGGGAGCCAAGAGACCCAGTACTTC. This encodes CASSLRGGSQETQYF.